This T cell receptor (beta chain) is drawn from a study of cytomegalovirus exposure and HLA in healthy donors. Overall study findings and caveats: Per published accounts, TCR beta sequences correctly predicted the HLA-A and HLA-B alleles of most subjects. In vitro data verified three CMV-associated chains as specific for CMV antigens.

A note on this clone: Its target is unknown.

Germline V gene sequence: CDR1 LNHDA, CDR2 SQIVND (reference sequence). This CDR3 comprises 18 residues. The trim removed 5 bases at V and 0 bases at J, leaving 11 bases unmatched. 60 Vbeta and 13 Jbeta primers were used in PCR. Study processing details: Some 10 million of roughly 81 million unique TCR beta chains were shared, per a later count. Using immunoSEQ multiplex PCR, the repertoire was profiled, and TCRdb retains in-frame clones only, with some absent. V and J calls and clone size come straight from that table; D and trimming were deduced from the DNA. Here the sample spans tens of thousands of clones, about four fifths being singletons.

This rearrangement joins TRBV19 to TRBJ2-1, with 9 bases identical to TRBD2. The TCR comes from a woman in her 30s in good health and CMV-seronegative. The specimen was PBMCs. CDR3 coding DNA: TGTGCCAGTAGTCCCCGACTAGCGGATTACCCCTCCTACAATGAGCAGTTCTTC. It translates to CASSPRLADYPSYNEQFF.